The clone carrying this T cell receptor (beta chain) was detected only a few times. The antigen remains undetermined. The data derive from a study of response to subunit inactivated influenza vaccine. General study results and limits: Each seasonal influenza vaccination recruits few new T cells, the authors suggested.

Germline CDR1 and CDR2: MDHEN and SYDVKM. Trimming at V came to 3 bases and at J to 4 bases, leaving 6 bases not matched to a gene. The CDR3 covers 15 residues. Each CDR3 protein gets one entry after TCRdb re-called the RT-PCR reads with MiXCR. The sample comprises around 500,000 distinct CDR3 sequences, about a tenth of which are singletons, and about 12% rests with the top ten. The sample consisted of PBMCs from blood, taken more than 35 days after vaccination. The V call is TRBV28, the J call TRBJ2-3; TRBD2 matches at 8 bases. This receptor was taken from a man aged 50 or older who received an inactivated influenza vaccine. As DNA, the CDR3 is TGTGCCAGCAGTTTCGGGGGGGCGAGGTCAGATACGCAGTATTTT. This sequence encodes CASSFGGARSDTQYF.